This T cell receptor beta chain was recovered during a study of blood T cells in healthy people across ages (dated by TCRdb to the mid-2010s). Broadly, across the study: Template switching captured roughly one uniquely barcoded TCR beta cDNA molecule per two T cells in model experiments. Using deep sequencing normalized with unique cDNA molecular identifiers, the study measured how TCR beta repertoire diversity changes with age. The donors were split into four age groups: young (average around 15 years), middle-aged (39), aged (over 55) and long-lived (about 74). To avoid experimental bias, donors of different ages were spread randomly across the sequencing lanes. Two additional independent replicas of 1 million unique cDNA reads from the same blood draw were analyzed for two donors (one aged 18 to 30 and one aged 80 or older). Study-wide conclusions, independent of this receptor: The long-lived group showed more naive CD4+ T cells, fewer expanded clones and increased TCR diversity than the aged group, suggesting age selection. Observed TCR beta diversity per million T cells fell roughly linearly with age, and a significant reduction was already apparent by age approximately 40. Estimates of total diversity based on one million sequenced T cells were considered lower bounds and underestimates. Conclusive comparison of naive and antigen-experienced compartments was prevented by the profiling of bulk unsorted PBMCs. Donor CMV infection status was unknown, potentially confounding age-related changes in expanded clonotypes. There was a strong correlation between observed TCR beta diversity and the percentage of naive T cells measured by flow cytometry.

Library construction relied on 5' RACE. The run used an Illumina HiSeq 2500. A second PCR of roughly 7 to 12 cycles was performed with a sample-barcoded 5' primer and a J-beta primer mix. Each TCR beta cDNA molecule received a unique molecular identifier from a template-switch 5' adaptor carrying 12 random nucleotides. Each sample yielded at least 3 million CDR3-containing paired-end reads. The Mint cDNA synthesis kit, primed by a TRBC-specific oligonucleotide, was used to synthesize first-strand cDNA from all RNA. After uracil-DNA glycosylase treatment, a first 18-cycle PCR used universal primers M1SS and BC2_uni_R on all cDNA. The authors' analysis ran thus. Normalization of each sample was performed by random selection of 1 million high-quality reads, each carrying a distinct molecular identifier. Instead of being binned into consensus sequences, reads with shared molecular identifiers were discarded. CDR3 identification, clonotype clustering and error correction used MiTCR with a Q25 quality threshold and the strictest error-elimination algorithm. A nonparametric unseen species model with Euler transformation was used to estimate lower-bound total TCR beta diversity. TCRdb took the public reads, trimmed them with fastp at Q25, ran MiXCR for clone calling and kept in-frame beta chains. Entries are consolidated by CDR3 protein sequence, retaining the most common genes and DNA. The V and J calls and clone size are TCRdb's, not the authors'. Within this sample are 800,000 to 950,000 distinct CDR3 sequences, with about 48% of them counted one time only. Jointly, the top ten make up about an eighth of the sample.

This clonotype was seen repeatedly, ten times or more. Its target antigen remains unknown. No base qualities exist here, and no much larger clone lies one base off it. CDR1 ENHRY and CDR2 SYGVKD are derived from the germline V gene. Trimming removed 6 bases from V and 6 bases from J, leaving 10 bases between the germline ends. Its CDR3 holds 12 amino acids, cysteine through phenylalanine. Only the CDR3 DNA is retained, 36 bases long and in frame from the first base. Systemically healthy Caucasian individuals from Russia, 39 in total and aged about 6 to 95 years, were included as donors. Ten milliliters of peripheral blood were drawn from each donor into EDTA-treated Vacutainer tubes. Ficoll-Paque density-gradient centrifugation was used to isolate PBMCs, with at least 7 million per sample. Trizol reagent was used to extract total RNA from PBMCs, with at least 5.5 micrograms per sample. For every donor, an aliquot of PBMCs went through flow cytometry to measure the percentages of naive CD45RAhigh/CD27high T cells.

Here the chain combines TRBV10-3 and TRBJ2-3; TRBD2 is a weak D gene call, 5 bases matching. Sequencing was performed on blood. The TCR originated in a young man in good health. The sequenced DNA is TGTGCCATCAGGACCTCGGGGGATACGCAGTATTTT. Its translation reads: CAIRTSGDTQYF.